The clone carrying this T cell receptor (beta chain) was detected many times. The germline CDR1 and CDR2 sequences are DFQATT and SNEGSKA (reference sequence). V lost 6 bases, J lost 1 base, and 18 bases lay in between. The CDR3 has 15 residues. The sample belongs to a study of T-cell reconstitution after alpha-beta-depleted transplantation in children. Unique molecular identifiers tagged the TCRbeta library. TCRdb reprocessed the PCR reads via MiXCR and lists one record per CDR3 protein. The table shows 200,000 to 250,000 distinct CDR3 sequences, with around 10% occurring only once. This clonotype was obtained from a human donor who donated a stem cell graft to a child with acute lymphoblastic leukemia. J is TRBJ1-1 and V is TRBV20-1; a weak D match, TRBD1 (5 bases). This material consisted of PBMCs from the stem cell graft donor, taken from the stem cell graft. CDR3 in amino acids: CSAEGFRDRNTEAFF. CDR3 coding DNA: TGCAGTGCCGAGGGGTTCAGAGATCGGAACACTGAAGCTTTCTTT.